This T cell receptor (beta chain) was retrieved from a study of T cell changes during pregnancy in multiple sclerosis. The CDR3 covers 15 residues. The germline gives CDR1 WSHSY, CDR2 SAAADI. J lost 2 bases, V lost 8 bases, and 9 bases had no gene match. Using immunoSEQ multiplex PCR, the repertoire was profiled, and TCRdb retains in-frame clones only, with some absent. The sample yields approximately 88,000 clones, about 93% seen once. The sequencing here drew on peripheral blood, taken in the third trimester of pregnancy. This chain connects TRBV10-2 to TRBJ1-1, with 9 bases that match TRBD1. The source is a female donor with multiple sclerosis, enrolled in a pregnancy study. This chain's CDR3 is CASAQLTGGNTEAFF. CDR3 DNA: TGCGCCAGCGCCCAACTCACAGGGGGCAACACTGAAGCTTTCTTT.